This T cell receptor beta chain was sequenced in a study of T-cell memory formation after mild COVID-19. The table lists this clonotype with a few counts. V shed 6 bases and J 2 bases; nucleotides not matched to a gene: 10. The CDR3 sequence is 16 residues long. Germline loops: CDR1 KGHSH, CDR2 LQKENI. TCRdb used MiXCR to reprocess the 5' RACE reads, holding one entry per CDR3 protein. The table has approximately 570,000 distinct CDR3 sequences, approximately 18% seen once; the top ten hold around 12%. The receptor was derived from an adult woman who had mild COVID-19 (a few samples of this study predate the infection). Cell type and time point are not known. The chain combines TRBV18 with TRBJ2-5, with 9 bases fitting TRBD1. Sequenced: PBMCs or a T cell subset sorted from them (not recorded which). The CDR3 is CASSGSGQGTQETQYF. CDR3 coding DNA: TGTGCCAGCTCGGGATCGGGACAGGGAACTCAAGAGACCCAGTACTTC. The full variable domain, rest sourced from reference TRBV18 and TRBJ2-5, is NAGVMQNPRHLVRRRGQEARLRCSPMKGHSHVYWYRQLPEEGLKFMVYLQKENIIDESGMPKERFSAEFPKEGPSILRIQQVVRGDSAAYFCASSGSGQGTQETQYFGPGTRLLVL.